This TCR beta chain derives from a study of blood T cell repertoires in COVID-19. Measured with immunoSEQ multiplex PCR; TCRdb has only the in-frame clones, and not every one. The top ten hold roughly 10% of the sample, which has roughly 390,000 clones, approximately 89% seen once. The Seattle patients, enrolled during active infection, were followed longitudinally. The CDR3 extends over 12 amino acids. The germline gives CDR1 MNHNS, CDR2 SASEGT. The V end lost 1 base, the J end lost 4 bases, and 4 bases lay between the germline ends. The rearrangement uses TRBV6-1 and TRBJ2-5; no firm D call. Input material: peripheral blood. The TCR was taken from a woman in her 30s with COVID-19, enrolled during active disease. The CDR3 DNA is TGTGCCAGCAGTGAAGATAGAGAGACCCAGTACTTC. Translation gives CASSEDRETQYF.